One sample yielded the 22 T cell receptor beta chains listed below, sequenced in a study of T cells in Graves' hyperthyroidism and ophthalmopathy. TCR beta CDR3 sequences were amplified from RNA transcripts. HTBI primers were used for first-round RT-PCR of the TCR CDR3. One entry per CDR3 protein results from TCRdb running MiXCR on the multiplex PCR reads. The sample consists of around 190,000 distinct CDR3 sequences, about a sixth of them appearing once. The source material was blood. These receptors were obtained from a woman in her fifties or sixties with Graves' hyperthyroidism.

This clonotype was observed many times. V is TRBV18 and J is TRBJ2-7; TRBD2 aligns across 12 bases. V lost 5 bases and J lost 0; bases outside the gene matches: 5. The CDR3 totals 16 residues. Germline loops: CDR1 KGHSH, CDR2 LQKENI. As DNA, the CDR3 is TGTGCCAGCTCAACGACTAGCGGGAGCCCCTCCTACGAGCAGTACTTC. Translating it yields CASSTTSGSPSYEQYF.

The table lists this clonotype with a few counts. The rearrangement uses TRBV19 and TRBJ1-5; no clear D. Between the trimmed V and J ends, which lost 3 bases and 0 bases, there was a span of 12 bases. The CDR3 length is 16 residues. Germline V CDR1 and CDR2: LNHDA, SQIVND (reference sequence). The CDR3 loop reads CASSIGQSYSNQPQHF. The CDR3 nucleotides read TGTGCCAGTAGTATTGGGCAGAGCTATAGCAATCAGCCCCAGCATTTT.

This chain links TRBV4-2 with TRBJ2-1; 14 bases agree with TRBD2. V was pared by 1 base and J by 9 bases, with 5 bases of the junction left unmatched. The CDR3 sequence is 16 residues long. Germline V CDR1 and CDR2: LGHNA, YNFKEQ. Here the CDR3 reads CASSQAGTSGSGEQFF. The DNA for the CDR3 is TGTGCCAGCAGCCAAGCCGGGACTAGCGGGAGCGGTGAGCAGTTCTTC.

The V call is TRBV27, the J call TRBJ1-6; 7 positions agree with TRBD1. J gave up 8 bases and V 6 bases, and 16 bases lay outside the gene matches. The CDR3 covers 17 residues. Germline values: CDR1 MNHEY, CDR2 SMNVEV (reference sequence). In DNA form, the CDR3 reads TGTGCCAGCAGCAATCGCCTCGACAGGGCGGGGCATTCACCCCTCCACTTT. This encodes CASSNRLDRAGHSPLHF.

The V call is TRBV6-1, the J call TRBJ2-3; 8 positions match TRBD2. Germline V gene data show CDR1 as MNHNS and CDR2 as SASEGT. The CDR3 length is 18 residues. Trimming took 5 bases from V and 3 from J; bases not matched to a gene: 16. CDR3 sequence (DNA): TGTGCCAGCAGTTCGGGGGGGCGGGAGTTTAGGTTGACAGATACGCAGTATTTT. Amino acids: CASSSGGREFRLTDTQYF.

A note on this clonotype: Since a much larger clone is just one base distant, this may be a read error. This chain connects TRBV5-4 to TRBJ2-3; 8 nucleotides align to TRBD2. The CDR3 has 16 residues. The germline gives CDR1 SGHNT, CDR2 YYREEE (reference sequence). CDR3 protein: CASSLSSGLSTNTQYF. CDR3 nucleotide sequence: TGTGCCAGCAGCTTGTCTAGCGGGCTTAGCACAAATACGCAGTATTTT.

The chain's CDR3 is CASSFLRTAISGNTIYF. The DNA for the CDR3 is TGTGCCAGCAGTTTTTTAAGGACCGCCATCTCTGGAAACACCATATATTTT. This chain uses TRBV12-3 or TRBV12-4 with TRBJ1-3; D call uncertain. This CDR3 spans 17 amino acids. The ends were cut back, 3 bases at V and 0 bases at J, with 15 bases in the middle.

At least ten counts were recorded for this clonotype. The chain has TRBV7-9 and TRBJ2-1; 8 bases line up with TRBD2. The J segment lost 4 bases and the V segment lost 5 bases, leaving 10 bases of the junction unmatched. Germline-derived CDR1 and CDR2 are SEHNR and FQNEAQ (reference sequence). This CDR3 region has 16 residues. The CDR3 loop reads CASSRPPRGGYNEQFF. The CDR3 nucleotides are TGTGCCAGCAGCCGACCCCCACGGGGGGGTTACAATGAGCAGTTCTTC.

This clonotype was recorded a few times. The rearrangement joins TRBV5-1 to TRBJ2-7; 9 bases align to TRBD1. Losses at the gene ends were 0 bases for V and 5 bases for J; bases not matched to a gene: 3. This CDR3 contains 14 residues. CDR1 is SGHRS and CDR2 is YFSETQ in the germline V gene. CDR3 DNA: TGCGCCAGCAGCTTGGGGGGGACAGGGAACGAGCAGTACTTC. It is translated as CASSLGGTGNEQYF.

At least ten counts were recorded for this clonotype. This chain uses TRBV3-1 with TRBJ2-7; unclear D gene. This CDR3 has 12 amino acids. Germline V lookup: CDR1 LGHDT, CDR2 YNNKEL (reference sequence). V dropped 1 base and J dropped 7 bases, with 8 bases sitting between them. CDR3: CASSQVETEQYF. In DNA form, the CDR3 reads TGTGCCAGCAGCCAAGTTGAGACAGAGCAGTACTTC.

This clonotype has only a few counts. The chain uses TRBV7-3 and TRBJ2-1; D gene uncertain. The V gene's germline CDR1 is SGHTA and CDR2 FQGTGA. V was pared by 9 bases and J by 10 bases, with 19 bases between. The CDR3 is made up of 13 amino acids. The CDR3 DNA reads TGTGCCAGTTCTACCGGTTTAAACGAGGAGCAGTTCTTC. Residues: CASSTGLNEEQFF.

The CDR3 DNA reads TGTGCCAGCAGCGCTTGGACCCCTTCTAAGGGACGAGTGAACACCGGGGAGCTGTTTTTT. The encoded protein is CASSAWTPSKGRVNTGELFF. V gene TRBV11-2 combines with J gene TRBJ2-2, with D tentatively TRBD1 or TRBD2 (5 bases each). Trimming removed 5 bases at V and 1 base at J, with 26 bases between. This CDR3 contains 20 residues. Germline V lookup: CDR1 SGHAT, CDR2 FQNNGV.

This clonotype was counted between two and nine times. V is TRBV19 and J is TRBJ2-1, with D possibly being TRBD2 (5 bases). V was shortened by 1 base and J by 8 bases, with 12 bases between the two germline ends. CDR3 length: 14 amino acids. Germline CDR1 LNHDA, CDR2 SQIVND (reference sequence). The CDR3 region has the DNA TGTGCCAGTAGTATAGGTCGGGGTCGGGATGAGCAGTTCTTC. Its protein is CASSIGRGRDEQFF.

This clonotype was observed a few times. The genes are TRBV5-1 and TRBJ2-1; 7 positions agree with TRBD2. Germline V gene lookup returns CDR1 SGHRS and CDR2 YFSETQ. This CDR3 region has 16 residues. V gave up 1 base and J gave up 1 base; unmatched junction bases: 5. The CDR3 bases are TGCGCCAGCAGCTTGTGGCGGGAGCCATCCTACAATGAGCAGTTCTTC. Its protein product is CASSLWREPSYNEQFF.

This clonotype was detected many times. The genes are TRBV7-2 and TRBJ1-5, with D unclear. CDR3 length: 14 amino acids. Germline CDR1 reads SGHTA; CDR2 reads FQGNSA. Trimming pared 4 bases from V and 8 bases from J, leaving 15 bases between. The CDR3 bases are TGTGCCAGCAGCTCCCTCGACGGGGAGGAGCCCCAGCATTTT. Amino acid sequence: CASSSLDGEEPQHF.

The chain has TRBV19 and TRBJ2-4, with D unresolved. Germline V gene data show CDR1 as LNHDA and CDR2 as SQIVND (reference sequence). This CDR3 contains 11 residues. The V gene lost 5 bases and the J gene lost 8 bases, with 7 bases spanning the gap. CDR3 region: CASSESDIQYF. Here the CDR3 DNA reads TGTGCCAGTAGTGAATCAGACATTCAGTACTTC.

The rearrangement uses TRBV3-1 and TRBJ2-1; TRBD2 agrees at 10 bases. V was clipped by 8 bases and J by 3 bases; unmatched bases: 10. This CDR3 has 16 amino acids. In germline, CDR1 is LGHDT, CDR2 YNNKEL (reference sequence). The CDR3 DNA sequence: TGTGCCAGCGCCGTGGCGGGACTAGCGATCTACAATGAGCAGTTCTTC. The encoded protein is CASAVAGLAIYNEQFF.

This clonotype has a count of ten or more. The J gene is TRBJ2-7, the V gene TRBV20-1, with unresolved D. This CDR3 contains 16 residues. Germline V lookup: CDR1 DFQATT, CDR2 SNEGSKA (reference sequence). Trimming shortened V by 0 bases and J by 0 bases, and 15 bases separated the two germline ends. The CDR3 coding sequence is TGCAGTGCTAGAGATGTAGACAAAGGAGCCTCCTACGAGCAGTACTTC. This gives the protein CSARDVDKGASYEQYF.

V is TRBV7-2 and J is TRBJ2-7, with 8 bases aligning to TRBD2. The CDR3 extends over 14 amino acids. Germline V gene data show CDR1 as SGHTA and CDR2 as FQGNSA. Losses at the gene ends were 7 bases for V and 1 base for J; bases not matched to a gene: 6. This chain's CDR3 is CASTSGHNSYEQYF. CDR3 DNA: TGTGCCAGCACTAGCGGGCATAATTCCTACGAGCAGTACTTC.

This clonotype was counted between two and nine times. The CDR3 region has the DNA TGTGCCTGGAATGAAGGGAGCTCCTACGAGCAGTACTTC. Residues: CAWNEGSSYEQYF. The chain couples TRBV30 to TRBJ2-7; perhaps TRBD2 as D (5 bases). Trimming stripped 4 bases from V and 0 bases from J, with 10 bases between. The germline V gene encodes CDR1 GTSNPN and CDR2 SVGIG (reference sequence). The CDR3 covers 13 residues.

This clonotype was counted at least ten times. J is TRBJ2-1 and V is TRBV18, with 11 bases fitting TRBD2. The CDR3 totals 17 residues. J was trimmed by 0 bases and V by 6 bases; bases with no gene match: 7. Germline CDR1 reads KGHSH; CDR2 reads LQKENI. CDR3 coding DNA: TGTGCCAGCTCTCGCACTAGCGGGAGTATCTCCTACAATGAGCAGTTCTTC. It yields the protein CASSRTSGSISYNEQFF.

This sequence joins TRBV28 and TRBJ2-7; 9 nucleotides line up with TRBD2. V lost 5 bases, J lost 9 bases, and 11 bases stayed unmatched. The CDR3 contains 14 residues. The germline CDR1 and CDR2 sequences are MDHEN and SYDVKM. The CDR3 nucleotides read TGTGCCAGCAGTCCCCTTAGGAGCGGGAGGACGCAGTACTTC. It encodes CASSPLRSGRTQYF.